This entry describes one TCR beta chain. Its antigen is still unknown. Deep-level running was used for the assay. Unsorted PBMC replicate PCRs drew on about 280 ng DNA, representing some 30,000 T cell genomes. The assay was immunoSEQ multiplex PCR, and TCRdb's table has in-frame clones only and misses some. Of roughly 500,000 clones listed, 70% to 80% are singletons. Germline-derived CDR1 and CDR2 are SEHNR and FQNEAQ (reference sequence). The trim removed 1 base at V and 4 bases at J, leaving 3 bases unmatched. The CDR3 consists of 16 residues. This sample was included in a study of shared clonotypes between healthy human individuals. Turning to the study itself: Aged between 18 and 49, the donors were a couple of women and three men. Overall study findings and caveats: Depth of sequencing was expected to influence donor clonotype sharing.

The rearrangement uses TRBV7-9 and TRBJ2-3; 12 nucleotides line up with TRBD2. The sequenced sample was PBMCs. The clonotype comes from a woman aged 40-49 years in good health. Some clones in this sample may be carry-over from other donors' samples. The CDR3 DNA reads TGTGCCAGCAGCTTAGGACTAGCGGGAGATGCAGATACGCAGTATTTT. The encoded protein is CASSLGLAGDADTQYF.